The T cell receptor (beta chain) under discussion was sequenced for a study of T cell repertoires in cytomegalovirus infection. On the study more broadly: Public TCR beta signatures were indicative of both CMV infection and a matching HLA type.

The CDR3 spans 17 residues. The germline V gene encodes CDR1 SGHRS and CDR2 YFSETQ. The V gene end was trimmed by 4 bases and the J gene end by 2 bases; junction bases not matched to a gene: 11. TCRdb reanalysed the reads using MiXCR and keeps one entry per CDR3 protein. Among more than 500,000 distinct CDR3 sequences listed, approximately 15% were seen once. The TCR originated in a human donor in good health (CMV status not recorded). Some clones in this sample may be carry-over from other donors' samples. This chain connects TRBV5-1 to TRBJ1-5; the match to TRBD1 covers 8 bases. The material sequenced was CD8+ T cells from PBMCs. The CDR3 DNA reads TGCGCCAGCAGCCCAGACGGCGGGACAGGACGCAATCAGCCCCAGCATTTT. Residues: CASSPDGGTGRNQPQHF.